This T cell receptor beta chain was identified during a study of blood T cell repertoires in COVID-19. This CDR3 comprises 15 residues. Original processing methods: Reference gene primer amplification gave estimated nucleated cell counts. The table came from immunoSEQ multiplex PCR; TCRdb's copy has only in-frame clones and leaves some out. That table is the source of V, J and clone size, and D and trimming were worked out from the DNA. This table has 50,000 to 75,000 clones, about nine tenths appearing once. This receptor was taken from a human donor in a cohort sampled during active COVID-19. V is TRBV21-1 and J is TRBJ2-3; the D call TRBD1 from the table was never checked on the DNA. TRBV21-1 is listed as a pseudogene. The sequencing sample was made of peripheral blood. As DNA, the CDR3 is TGTGCCAGCAGCAAGGGCCTCACCCCGACAGATACGCAGTATTTT. It is translated as CASSKGLTPTDTQYF.